Below are 14 T cell receptor beta chains sequenced from a single sample in a study of OX40 agonist ivuxolimab in advanced cancers. Using immunoSEQ multiplex PCR, the repertoire was profiled, and TCRdb retains in-frame clones only, with some absent. Of about 83,000 clones listed, about 88% are singletons. The sample in question was CD4+ or CD8+ T cells sorted from blood, obtained in a trial of the OX40 agonist ivuxolimab. These TCRs come from an adult with an advanced solid tumor such as melanoma, head and neck, liver or kidney cancer.

V and J are TRBV7-9 and TRBJ2-7; no clear D gene. Trimming removed 1 base from V and 1 base from J, with 8 bases in between. Germline-derived CDR1 and CDR2 are SEHNR and FQNEAQ (reference sequence). The CDR3 spans 14 residues. The chain's CDR3 is CASSLVGGSYEQYF. The DNA for the CDR3 is TGTGCCAGCAGCTTAGTCGGTGGTTCCTACGAGCAGTACTTC.

V is TRBV13 and J is TRBJ1-3; no reliable D call. This CDR3 spans 14 amino acids. CDR1 is PRHDT, CDR2 FYEKMQ, per germline (reference sequence). The germline V and J ends were trimmed by 5 bases and 2 bases, with 10 bases remaining between them. CDR3 region: CASSRKSPGNTIYF. The DNA of the CDR3 is TGTGCCAGCAGCCGGAAGAGTCCTGGAAACACCATATATTTT.

This chain connects TRBV13 to TRBJ2-3; either TRBD1 or TRBD2 may supply D (5 bases each). Trimming stripped 5 bases from V and 3 bases from J, with 18 bases between. The CDR3 consists of 16 residues. Looked up from germline, CDR1 is PRHDT and CDR2 is FYEKMQ (reference sequence). The CDR3 reads CASSPRDRIATDTQYF. CDR3 nucleotides: TGTGCCAGCAGCCCGAGGGACCGGATAGCAACAGATACGCAGTATTTT.

The table lists this clone with a few counts. The chain joins TRBV6-6 to TRBJ1-1; TRBD1 matches at 7 bases. This CDR3 region has 13 residues. J lost 4 bases, V lost 7 bases, and 6 bases had no gene match. From germline, CDR1 is MNHNY and CDR2 SVGAGI (reference sequence). CDR3 nucleotide sequence: TGTGCCAGCATTTCAGGGGGGGGCACTGAAGCTTTCTTT. It encodes CASISGGGTEAFF.

V usage is TRBV30 and J usage is TRBJ2-5; no reliable D call. The CDR3 contains 13 residues. V lost 0 bases and J 7 bases, leaving 12 bases between the germline ends. Germline CDR1 GTSNPN, CDR2 SVGIG (reference sequence). This CDR3 is CAWSVRPEGTQYF. The CDR3 nucleotides read TGTGCCTGGAGTGTACGACCCGAAGGGACCCAGTACTTC.

The table lists this clone with a count of one. This chain links TRBV10-3 with TRBJ2-3; the D gene is possibly TRBD2 (5 bases). V was shortened by 0 bases and J by 10 bases, with 11 bases between the two germline ends. The CDR3 sequence is 13 residues long. Germline V CDR1 and CDR2: ENHRY, SYGVKD. CDR3 nucleotides: TGTGCCATCAGTGAGTCTAGGAGGACTCCGCAGTATTTT. Translating gives CAISESRRTPQYF.

The CDR3 DNA reads as TGCGCCAGCAGCTTGGCCACTTTTTTGGGAGAGACCCAGTACTTC. This codes for CASSLATFLGETQYF. The rearrangement links TRBV5-1 to TRBJ2-5; D not certain. Trimming took 0 bases from V and 4 from J, leaving 13 bases between them. The CDR3 loop spans 15 amino acids. Germline loops: CDR1 SGHRS, CDR2 YFSETQ.

The chain recombines TRBV4-2 with TRBJ1-1, with D uncertain. Trimming pared 3 bases from V and 1 base from J, leaving 0 bases between. Germline V gives CDR1 LGHNA, CDR2 YNFKEQ. The CDR3 runs 11 residues. CDR3 residues: CASSQNTEAFF. CDR3 coding DNA: TGTGCCAGCAGCCAGAACACTGAAGCTTTCTTT.

The chain links TRBV18 to TRBJ2-1, with D perhaps TRBD1 (6 bases). The CDR3 runs 16 residues. Trimming removed 6 bases from V and 7 bases from J, with 22 bases in between. Looked up from germline, CDR1 is KGHSH and CDR2 is LQKENI. CDR3 sequence reads: CASSRFQQGGSNEQFF. In DNA, the CDR3 is TGTGCCAGCTCCCGCTTTCAACAGGGTGGATCGAATGAGCAGTTCTTC. Based on the CDR3 plus reference TRBV18 and TRBJ2-1, the full variable domain is NAGVMQNPRHLVRRRGQEARLRCSPMKGHSHVYWYRQLPEEGLKFMVYLQKENIIDESGMPKERFSAEFPKEGPSILRIQQVVRGDSAAYFCASSRFQQGGSNEQFFGPGTRLTVL.

The V gene is TRBV7-9, the J gene TRBJ1-2; D gene unclear. Germline lookup yields CDR1 SEHNR and CDR2 FQNEAQ (reference sequence). CDR3 length: 15 amino acids. Trimming removed 3 bases from V and 8 bases from J, with 19 bases in between. The CDR3 DNA is TGTGCCAGCAGCTTCCCTGAAACAGTTTCGGGCGGCTACACCTTC. It yields the protein CASSFPETVSGGYTF.

This chain's CDR3 is CASSYSSSPLHF. The CDR3 nucleotides are TGTGCCAGCAGTTACAGCAGTTCACCCCTCCACTTT. The rearrangement links TRBV6-6 to TRBJ1-6; D uncertain. The CDR3 is 12 residues long. CDR1 MNHNY and CDR2 SVGAGI come from the germline V gene (reference sequence). Trimming pared 2 bases from V and 9 bases from J, leaving 5 bases between.

The gene calls are TRBV7-3 and TRBJ2-1; 9 nucleotides agree with TRBD2. Germline-derived CDR1 and CDR2 are SGHTA and FQGTGA. CDR3 length: 15 amino acids. The trim removed 4 bases at V and 1 base at J, leaving 2 bases unmatched. CDR3 in DNA: TGTGCCAGCAGCTACCTAGCGGGGTCCTACAATGAGCAGTTCTTC. It encodes CASSYLAGSYNEQFF.

This chain connects TRBV6-6 to TRBJ1-5, with 7 bases aligning to TRBD1. This CDR3 comprises 14 residues. Germline V gene sequence: CDR1 MNHNY, CDR2 SVGAGI (reference sequence). V dropped 7 bases and J dropped 6; count of bases not matched to a gene: 9. The CDR3 loop is CASTRTGVGQPQHF. The CDR3, as DNA: TGTGCCAGCACCAGAACAGGGGTGGGTCAGCCCCAGCATTTT.

The chain employs TRBV19 and TRBJ2-7, with D unclear. The germline V gene encodes CDR1 LNHDA and CDR2 SQIVND (reference sequence). The length of the CDR3 is 15 residues. Trimming cost V 3 bases and J 0 bases, with 12 bases left between them. The chain's CDR3 is CASSINIQSSYEQYF. The CDR3 bases are TGTGCCAGTAGTATTAATATACAGAGCTCCTACGAGCAGTACTTC.